The clone carrying this T cell receptor beta chain was picked up a small number of times. Its antigen is not identified. This record comes from a study of T cell responses to AZD1222 COVID-19 vaccine. Study conclusions and caveats: Repertoires were obtained solely post-peak T cell response. Spike-specific TCR breadth rose after two AZD1222 doses, and depth rose as well.

Only in-frame clones appear in the TCRdb table, and some are missing; sequencing was by immunoSEQ multiplex PCR. The sample has 100,000 to 150,000 clones, roughly 90% seen once. Per germline, CDR1 SGHDN and CDR2 FVKESK. The length of the CDR3 is 16 residues. The V end was cut by 0 bases, the J end by 1 base, with 12 bases between. This rearrangement joins TRBV14 to TRBJ1-1, with D hard to call. Material: peripheral blood, obtained on day 0 of AZD1222 vaccination. The origin of this receptor is an adult in good health. This CDR3 is CASSQEGTPKNTEAFF. In nucleotides, the CDR3 is TGTGCCAGCAGCCAAGAGGGCACCCCAAAGAACACTGAAGCTTTCTTT.